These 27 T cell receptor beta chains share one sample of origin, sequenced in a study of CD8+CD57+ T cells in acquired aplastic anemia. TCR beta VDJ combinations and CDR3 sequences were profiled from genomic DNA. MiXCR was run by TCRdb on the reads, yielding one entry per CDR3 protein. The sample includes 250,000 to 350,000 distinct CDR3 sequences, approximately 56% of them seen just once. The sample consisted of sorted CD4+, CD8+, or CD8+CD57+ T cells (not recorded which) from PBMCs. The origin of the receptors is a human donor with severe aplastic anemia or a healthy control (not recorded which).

The CDR3 is CASRFQSSYNEQFF. The CDR3 coding sequence is TGTGCCAGCAGATTCCAGAGCTCCTACAATGAGCAGTTCTTC. The chain couples TRBV2 to TRBJ2-1; D unclear. The germline CDR1 and CDR2 sequences are SNHLY and FYNNEI. The CDR3 covers 14 residues. Trimming cost V 6 bases and J 0 bases, with 9 bases left between them.

The DNA of the CDR3 is TGCGCCAGCAGCGCCTGGGACAGTACCTACGAGCAGTACTTC. Encoded protein: CASSAWDSTYEQYF. This chain uses TRBV5-1 with TRBJ2-7, with 7 bases matching TRBD1. Trimming cost V 4 bases and J 2 bases; bases outside gene matches: 6. CDR3 length: 14 amino acids. CDR1 SGHRS and CDR2 YFSETQ come from the germline V gene.

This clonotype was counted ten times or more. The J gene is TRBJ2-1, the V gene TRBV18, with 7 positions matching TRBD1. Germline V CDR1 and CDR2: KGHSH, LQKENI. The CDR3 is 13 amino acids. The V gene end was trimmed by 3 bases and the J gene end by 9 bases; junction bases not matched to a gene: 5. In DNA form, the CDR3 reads TGTGCCAGCTCACCTAACCCAGGGGGTGAGCAGTTCTTC. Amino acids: CASSPNPGGEQFF.

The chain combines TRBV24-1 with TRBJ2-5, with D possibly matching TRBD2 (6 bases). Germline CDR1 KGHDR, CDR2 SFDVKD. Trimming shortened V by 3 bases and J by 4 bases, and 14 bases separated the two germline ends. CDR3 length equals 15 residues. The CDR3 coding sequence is TGTGCCACCAGTGATCCCAGCGGGCGGTCAGAGACCCAGTACTTC. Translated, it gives CATSDPSGRSETQYF.

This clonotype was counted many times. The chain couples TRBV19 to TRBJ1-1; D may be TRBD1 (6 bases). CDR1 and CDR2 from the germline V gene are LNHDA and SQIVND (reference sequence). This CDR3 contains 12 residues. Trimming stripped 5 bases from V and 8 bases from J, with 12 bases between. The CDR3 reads CASSPLTGEAFF. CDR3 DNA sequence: TGTGCCAGTAGTCCGCTCACAGGGGAAGCTTTCTTT.

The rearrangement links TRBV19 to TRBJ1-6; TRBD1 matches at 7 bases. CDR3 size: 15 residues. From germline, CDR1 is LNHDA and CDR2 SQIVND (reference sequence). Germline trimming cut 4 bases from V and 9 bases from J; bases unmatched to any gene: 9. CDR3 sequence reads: CASSRSGQDSSPLHF. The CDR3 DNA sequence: TGTGCCAGTAGTAGGTCCGGACAGGATTCTTCACCCCTCCACTTT.

CDR3 sequence: CASTIGALGYGYTF. The CDR3 DNA sequence: TGTGCCAGTACCATAGGGGCTCTTGGCTATGGCTACACCTTC. The chain carries TRBV19 and TRBJ1-2; TRBD1 might be the D (5 bases). Trimming removed 7 bases at V and 4 bases at J, with 16 bases between. From germline, CDR1 is LNHDA and CDR2 SQIVND (reference sequence). This CDR3 has 14 residues. The complete variable domain, with remaining parts taken from reference TRBV19 and TRBJ1-2, reads DGGITQSPKYLFRKEGQNVTLSCEQNLNHDAMYWYRQDPGQGLRLIYYSQIVNDFQKGDIAEGYSVSREKKESFPLTVTSAQKNPTAFYLCASTIGALGYGYTFGSGTRLTVV.

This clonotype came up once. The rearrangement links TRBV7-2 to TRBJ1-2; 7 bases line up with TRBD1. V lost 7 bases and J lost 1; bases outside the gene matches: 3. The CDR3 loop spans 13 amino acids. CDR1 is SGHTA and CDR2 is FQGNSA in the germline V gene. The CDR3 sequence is CASIRGVNYGYTF. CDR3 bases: TGTGCCAGCATCAGGGGGGTTAACTATGGCTACACCTTC. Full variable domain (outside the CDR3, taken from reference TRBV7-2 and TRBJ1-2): GAGVSQSPSNKVTEKGKDVELRCDPISGHTALYWYRQSLGQGLEFLIYFQGNSAPDKSGLPSDRFSAERTGGSVSTLTIQRTQQEDSAVYLCASIRGVNYGYTFGSGTRLTVV.

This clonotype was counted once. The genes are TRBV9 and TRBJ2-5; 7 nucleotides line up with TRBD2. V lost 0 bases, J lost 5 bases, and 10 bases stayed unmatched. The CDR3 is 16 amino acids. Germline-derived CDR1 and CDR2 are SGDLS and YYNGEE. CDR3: CASSVGGRAVGETQYF. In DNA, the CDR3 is TGTGCCAGCAGCGTAGGAGGGAGGGCGGTGGGGGAGACCCAGTACTTC.

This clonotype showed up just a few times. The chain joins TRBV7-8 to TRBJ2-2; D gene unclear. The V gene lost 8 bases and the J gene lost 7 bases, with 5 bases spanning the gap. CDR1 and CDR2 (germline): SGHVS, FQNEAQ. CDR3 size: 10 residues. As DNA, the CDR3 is TGTGCCAGCCCCAACGGGGAGCTGTTTTTT. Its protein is CASPNGELFF.

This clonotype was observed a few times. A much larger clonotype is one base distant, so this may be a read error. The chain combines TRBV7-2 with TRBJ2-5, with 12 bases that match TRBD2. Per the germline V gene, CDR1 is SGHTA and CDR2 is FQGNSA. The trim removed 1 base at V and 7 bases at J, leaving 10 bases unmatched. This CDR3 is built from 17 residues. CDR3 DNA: TGTGCCAGCAGCTTAGGTCGTCGACTAGCGGGGGCAGGGACCCAGTACTTC. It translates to CASSLGRRLAGAGTQYF.

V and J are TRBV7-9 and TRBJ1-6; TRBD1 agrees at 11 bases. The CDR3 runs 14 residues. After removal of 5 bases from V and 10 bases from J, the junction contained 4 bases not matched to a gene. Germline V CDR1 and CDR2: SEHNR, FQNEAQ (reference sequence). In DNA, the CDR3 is TGTGCCAGCAGCCCCGGACAGGGGGCCTCACCCCTCCACTTT. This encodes CASSPGQGASPLHF.

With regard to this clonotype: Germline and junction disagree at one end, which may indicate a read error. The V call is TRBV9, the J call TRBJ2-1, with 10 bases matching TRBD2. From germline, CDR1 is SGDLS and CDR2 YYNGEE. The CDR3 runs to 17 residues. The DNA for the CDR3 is TGTGCCAGCAGCGTCGGTCTAGCGGGGGTAAGGACCTACGGGCAGTCCTTC. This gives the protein CASSVGLAGVRTYGQSF.

As DNA, the CDR3 is TGCGCCAGCAGCGCGTCGCGAGATGTCACAGATACGCAGTATTTT. Translated: CASSASRDVTDTQYF. The chain joins TRBV5-1 to TRBJ2-3; no clear D gene. Germline assignment: CDR1 SGHRS and CDR2 YFSETQ. The CDR3 contains 15 residues. The V and J ends lost 4 bases and 2 bases respectively, with 14 bases between them.

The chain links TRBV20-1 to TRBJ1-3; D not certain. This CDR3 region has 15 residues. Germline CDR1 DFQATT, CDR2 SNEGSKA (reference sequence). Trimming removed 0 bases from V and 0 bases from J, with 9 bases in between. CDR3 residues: CSARDGRTSGNTIYF. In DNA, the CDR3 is TGCAGTGCTAGAGATGGACGGACCTCTGGAAACACCATATATTTT.

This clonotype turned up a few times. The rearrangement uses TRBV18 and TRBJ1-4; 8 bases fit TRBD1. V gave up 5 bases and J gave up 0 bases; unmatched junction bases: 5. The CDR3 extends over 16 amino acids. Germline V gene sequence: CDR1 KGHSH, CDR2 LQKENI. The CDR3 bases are TGTGCCAGCTCATCGGGACAGGCTACAACTAATGAAAAACTGTTTTTT. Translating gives CASSSGQATTNEKLFF.

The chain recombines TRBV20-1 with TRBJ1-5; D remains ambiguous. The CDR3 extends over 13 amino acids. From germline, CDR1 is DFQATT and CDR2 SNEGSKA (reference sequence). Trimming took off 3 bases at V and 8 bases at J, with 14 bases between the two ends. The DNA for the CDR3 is TGCAGTGCTAGGTGGATGCTTAATAAGCCCCAGCATTTT. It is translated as CSARWMLNKPQHF.

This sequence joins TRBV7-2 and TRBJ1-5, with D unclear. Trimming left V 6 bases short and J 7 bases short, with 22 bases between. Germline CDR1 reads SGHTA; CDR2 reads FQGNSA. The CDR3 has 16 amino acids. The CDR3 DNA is TGTGCCAGCAGTATTGACGGGCCGCGCGTAAGGCAGCCCCAGCATTTT. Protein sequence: CASSIDGPRVRQPQHF.

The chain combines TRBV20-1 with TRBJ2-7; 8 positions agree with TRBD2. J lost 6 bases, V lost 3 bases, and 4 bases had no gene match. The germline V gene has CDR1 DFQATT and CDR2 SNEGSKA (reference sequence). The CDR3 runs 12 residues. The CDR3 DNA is TGCAGTGCTAGGGGTAGCGGGGTCGAGCAGTACTTC. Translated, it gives CSARGSGVEQYF.

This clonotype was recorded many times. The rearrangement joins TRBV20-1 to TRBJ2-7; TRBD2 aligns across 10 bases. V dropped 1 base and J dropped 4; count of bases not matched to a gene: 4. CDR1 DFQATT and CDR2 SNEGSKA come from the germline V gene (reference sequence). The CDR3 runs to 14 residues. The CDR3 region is CSARGLAGVYEQYF. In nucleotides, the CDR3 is TGCAGTGCTAGAGGGCTAGCGGGGGTATACGAGCAGTACTTC.

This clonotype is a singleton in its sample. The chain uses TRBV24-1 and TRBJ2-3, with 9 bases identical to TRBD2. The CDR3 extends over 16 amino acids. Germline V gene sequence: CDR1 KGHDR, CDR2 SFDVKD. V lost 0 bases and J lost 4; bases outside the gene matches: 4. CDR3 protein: CATSDLGGGAPDTQYF. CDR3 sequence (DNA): TGTGCCACCAGTGATTTGGGCGGGGGGGCACCAGATACGCAGTATTTT.

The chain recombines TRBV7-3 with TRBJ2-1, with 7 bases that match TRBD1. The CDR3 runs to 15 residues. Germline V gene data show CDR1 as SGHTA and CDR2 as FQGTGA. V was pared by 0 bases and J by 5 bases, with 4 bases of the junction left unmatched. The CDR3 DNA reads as TGTGCCAGCAGCTTAACGCAGGGGGTTAACAATGAGCAGTTCTTC. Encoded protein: CASSLTQGVNNEQFF. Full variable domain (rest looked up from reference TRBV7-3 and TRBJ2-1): GAGVSQTPSNKVTEKGKYVELRCDPISGHTALYWYRQSLGQGPEFLIYFQGTGAADDSGLPNDRFFAVRPEGSVSTLKIQRTERGDSAVYLCASSLTQGVNNEQFFGPGTRLTVL.

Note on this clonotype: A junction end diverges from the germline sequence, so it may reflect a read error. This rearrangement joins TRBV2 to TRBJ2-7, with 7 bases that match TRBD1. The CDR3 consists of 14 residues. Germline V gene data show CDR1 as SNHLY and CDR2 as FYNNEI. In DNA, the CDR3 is TGTGCCCACACACGAGGGACAGCTAGTTACGGGCAGTACTTC. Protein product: CAHTRGTASYGQYF.

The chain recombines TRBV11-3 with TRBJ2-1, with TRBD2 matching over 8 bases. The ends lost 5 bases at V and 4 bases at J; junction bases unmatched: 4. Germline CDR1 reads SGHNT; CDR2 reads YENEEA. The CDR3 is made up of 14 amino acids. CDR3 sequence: CASSPIAGYNEQFF. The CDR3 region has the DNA TGTGCCAGCAGCCCCATAGCGGGATACAATGAGCAGTTCTTC.

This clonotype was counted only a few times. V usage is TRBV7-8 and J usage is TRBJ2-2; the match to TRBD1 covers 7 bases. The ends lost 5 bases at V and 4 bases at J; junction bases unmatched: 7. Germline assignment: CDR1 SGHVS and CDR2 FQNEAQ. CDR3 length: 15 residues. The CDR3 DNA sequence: TGTGCCAGCAGCCCTACTGGGACAGTCACCGGGGAGCTGTTTTTT. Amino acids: CASSPTGTVTGELFF.

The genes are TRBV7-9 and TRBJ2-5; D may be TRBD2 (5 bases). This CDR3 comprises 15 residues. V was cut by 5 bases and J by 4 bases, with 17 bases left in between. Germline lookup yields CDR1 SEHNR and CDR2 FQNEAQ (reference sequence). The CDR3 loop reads CASSPMDFRRETQYF. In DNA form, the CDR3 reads TGTGCCAGCAGCCCCATGGACTTCAGGCGAGAGACCCAGTACTTC.

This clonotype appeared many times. The CDR3 reads CAWRTGGARRLFF. CDR3 DNA sequence: TGTGCCTGGAGGACCGGGGGAGCCCGTAGGCTGTTTTTT. The chain carries TRBV30 and TRBJ1-4; possibly TRBD1 for D (5 bases). V shed 3 bases and J shed 14 bases, with 19 bases lying between them. CDR1 GTSNPN and CDR2 SVGIG come from the germline V gene (reference sequence). The CDR3 has 13 amino acids.